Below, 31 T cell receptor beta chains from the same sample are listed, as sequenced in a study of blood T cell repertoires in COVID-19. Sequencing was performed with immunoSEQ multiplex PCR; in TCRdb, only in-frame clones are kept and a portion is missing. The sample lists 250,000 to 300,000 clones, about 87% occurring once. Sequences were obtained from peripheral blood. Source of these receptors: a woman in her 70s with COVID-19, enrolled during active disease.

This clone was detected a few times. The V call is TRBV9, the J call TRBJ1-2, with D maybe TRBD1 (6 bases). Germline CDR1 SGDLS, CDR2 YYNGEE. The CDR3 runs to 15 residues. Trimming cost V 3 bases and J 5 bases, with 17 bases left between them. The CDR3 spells CASSERQDIGYGYTF. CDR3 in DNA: TGTGCCAGCAGCGAACGACAGGATATAGGGTATGGCTACACCTTC.

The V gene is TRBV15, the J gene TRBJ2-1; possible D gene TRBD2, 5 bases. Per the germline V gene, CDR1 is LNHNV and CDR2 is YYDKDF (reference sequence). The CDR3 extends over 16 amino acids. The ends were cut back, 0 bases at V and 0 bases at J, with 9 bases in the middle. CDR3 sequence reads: CATSRDRDASYNEQFF. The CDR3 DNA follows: TGTGCCACCAGCAGAGATCGGGATGCCTCCTACAATGAGCAGTTCTTC. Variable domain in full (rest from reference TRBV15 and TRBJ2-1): DAMVIQNPRYQVTQFGKPVTLSCSQTLNHNVMYWYQQKSSQAPKLLFHYYDKDFNNEADTPDNFQSRRPNTSFCFLDIRSPGLGDTAMYLCATSRDRDASYNEQFFGPGTRLTVL.

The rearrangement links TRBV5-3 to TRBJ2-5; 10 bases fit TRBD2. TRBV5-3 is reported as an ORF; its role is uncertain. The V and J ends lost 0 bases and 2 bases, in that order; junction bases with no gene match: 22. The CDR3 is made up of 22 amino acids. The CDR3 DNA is TGTGCCAGAAGCTTGGCCTATTTAGAAGGGGGAACTAGCGGGACTGCACAAGAGACCCAGTACTTC. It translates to CARSLAYLEGGTSGTAQETQYF.

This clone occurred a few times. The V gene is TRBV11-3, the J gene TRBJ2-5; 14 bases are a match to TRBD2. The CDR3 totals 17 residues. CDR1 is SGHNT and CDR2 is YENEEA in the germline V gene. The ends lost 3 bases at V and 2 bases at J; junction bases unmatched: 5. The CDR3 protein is CASSFGTSGSGQETQYF. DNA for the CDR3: TGTGCCAGCAGCTTTGGGACTAGCGGGAGTGGACAAGAGACCCAGTACTTC.

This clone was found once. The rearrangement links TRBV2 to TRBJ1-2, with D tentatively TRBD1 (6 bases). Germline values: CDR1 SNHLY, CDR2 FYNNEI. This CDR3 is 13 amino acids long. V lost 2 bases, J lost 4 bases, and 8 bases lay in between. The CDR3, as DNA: TGTGCCAGCAGTGAATACAGGGCCTATGGCTACACCTTC. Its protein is CASSEYRAYGYTF.

The DNA of the CDR3 is TGTGCCATCAGTGGGCTTAGCAATCAGCCCCAGCATTTT. Its translation: CAISGLSNQPQHF. This chain joins TRBV10-3 and TRBJ1-5; D is uncertain. V was shortened by 4 bases and J by 0 bases, with 4 bases between the two germline ends. The germline V gene has CDR1 ENHRY and CDR2 SYGVKD. The CDR3 has 13 residues.

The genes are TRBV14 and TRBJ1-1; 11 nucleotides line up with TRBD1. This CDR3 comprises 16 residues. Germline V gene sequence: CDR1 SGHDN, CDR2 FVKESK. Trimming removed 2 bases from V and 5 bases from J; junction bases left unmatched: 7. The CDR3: CASSQFGTGGWTEAFF. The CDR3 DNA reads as TGTGCCAGCAGCCAATTTGGGACAGGGGGTTGGACTGAAGCTTTCTTT. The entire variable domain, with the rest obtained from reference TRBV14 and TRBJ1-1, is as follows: EAGVTQFPSHSVIEKGQTVTLRCDPISGHDNLYWYRRVMGKEIKFLLHFVKESKQDESGMPNNRFLAERTGGTYSTLKVQPAELEDSGVYFCASSQFGTGGWTEAFFGQGTRLTVV.

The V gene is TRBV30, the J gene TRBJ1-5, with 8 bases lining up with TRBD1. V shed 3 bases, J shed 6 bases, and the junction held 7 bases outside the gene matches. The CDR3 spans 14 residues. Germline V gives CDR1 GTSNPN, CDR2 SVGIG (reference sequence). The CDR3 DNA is TGTGCCTGGAGCGATACAGGGGGGCGTCAGCCCCAGCATTTT. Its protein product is CAWSDTGGRQPQHF.

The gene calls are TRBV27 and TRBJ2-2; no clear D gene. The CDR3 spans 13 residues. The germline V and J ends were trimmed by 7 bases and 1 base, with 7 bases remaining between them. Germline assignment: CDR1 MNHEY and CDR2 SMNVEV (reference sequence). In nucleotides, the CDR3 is TGTGCCAGCAAAGGCGGGAACACCGGGGAGCTGTTTTTT. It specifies CASKGGNTGELFF.

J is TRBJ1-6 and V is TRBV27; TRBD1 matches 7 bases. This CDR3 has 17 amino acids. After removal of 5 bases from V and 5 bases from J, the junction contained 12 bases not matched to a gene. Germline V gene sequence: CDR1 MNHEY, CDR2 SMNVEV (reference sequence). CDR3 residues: CASSRRQGRWNNSPLHF. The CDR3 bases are TGTGCCAGCAGTCGGCGACAGGGAAGATGGAATAATTCACCCCTCCACTTT.

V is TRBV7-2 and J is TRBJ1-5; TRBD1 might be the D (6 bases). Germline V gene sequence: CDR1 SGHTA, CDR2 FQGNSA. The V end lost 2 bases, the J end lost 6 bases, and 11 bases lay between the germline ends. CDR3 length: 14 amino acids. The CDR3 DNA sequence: TGTGCCAGCAGCTTACGGACAGATTTTCAGCCCCAGCATTTT. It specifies CASSLRTDFQPQHF.

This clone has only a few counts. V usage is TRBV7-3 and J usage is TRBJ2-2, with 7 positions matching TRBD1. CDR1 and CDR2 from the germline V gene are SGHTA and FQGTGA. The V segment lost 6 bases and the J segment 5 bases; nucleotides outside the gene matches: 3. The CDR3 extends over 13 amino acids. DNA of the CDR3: TGTGCCAGCAGATCACAGGGGACCGGGGAGCTGTTTTTT. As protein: CASRSQGTGELFF.

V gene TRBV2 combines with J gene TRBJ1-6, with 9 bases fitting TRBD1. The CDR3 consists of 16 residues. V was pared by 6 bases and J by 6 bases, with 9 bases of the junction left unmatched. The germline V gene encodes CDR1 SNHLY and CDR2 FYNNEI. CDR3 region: CASRGQPGQGNSPLHF. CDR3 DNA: TGTGCCAGCAGGGGGCAACCGGGACAGGGTAATTCACCCCTCCACTTT.

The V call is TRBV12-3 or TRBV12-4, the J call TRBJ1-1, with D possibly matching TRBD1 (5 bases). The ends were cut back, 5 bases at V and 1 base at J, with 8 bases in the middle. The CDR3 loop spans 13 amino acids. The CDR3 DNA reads TGTGCCAGCAGTCCACAGGAGAACACTGAAGCTTTCTTT. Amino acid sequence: CASSPQENTEAFF.

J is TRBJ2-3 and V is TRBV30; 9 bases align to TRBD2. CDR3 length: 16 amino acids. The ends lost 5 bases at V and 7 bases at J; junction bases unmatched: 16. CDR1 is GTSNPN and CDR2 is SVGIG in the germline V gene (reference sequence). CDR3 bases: TGTGCCTGGGCCCCTAGCGGGACCCTCCGGGGGAATACGCAGTATTTT. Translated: CAWAPSGTLRGNTQYF.

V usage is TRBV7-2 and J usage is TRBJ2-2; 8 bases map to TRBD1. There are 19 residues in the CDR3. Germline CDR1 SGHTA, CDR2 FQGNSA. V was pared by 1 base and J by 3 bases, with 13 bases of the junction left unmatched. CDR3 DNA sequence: TGTGCCAGCAGCTTAGTTTTTGGAGGACGGGACAGGTACACCGGGGAGCTGTTTTTT. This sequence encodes CASSLVFGGRDRYTGELFF.

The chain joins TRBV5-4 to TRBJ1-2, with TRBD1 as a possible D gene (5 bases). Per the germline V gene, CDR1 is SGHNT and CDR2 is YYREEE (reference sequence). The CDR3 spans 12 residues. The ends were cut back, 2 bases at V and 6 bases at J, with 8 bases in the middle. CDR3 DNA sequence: TGTGCCAGCAGCTTTTCCAGGGATGGCTACACCTTC. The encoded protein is CASSFSRDGYTF.

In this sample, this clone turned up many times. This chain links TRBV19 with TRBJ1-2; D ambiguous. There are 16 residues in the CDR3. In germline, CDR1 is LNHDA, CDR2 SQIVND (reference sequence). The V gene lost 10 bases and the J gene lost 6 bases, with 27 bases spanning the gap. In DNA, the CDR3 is TGTGCCATCGCCGCCCCCGACGGAGAGCTACGGGATGGCTACACCTTC. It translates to CAIAAPDGELRDGYTF.

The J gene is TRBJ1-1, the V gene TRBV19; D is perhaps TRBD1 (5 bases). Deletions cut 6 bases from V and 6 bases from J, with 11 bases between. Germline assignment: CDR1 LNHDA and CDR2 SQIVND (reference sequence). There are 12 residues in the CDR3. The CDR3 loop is CASRRGEAEAFF. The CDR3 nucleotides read TGTGCCAGTAGGCGGGGGGAGGCTGAAGCTTTCTTT.

The CDR3 nucleotides read TGTGCCAGCAGCTTCCCCGGGGATCGGGAGCAGTTCTTC. Amino acid sequence: CASSFPGDREQFF. The chain is built from TRBV5-4 and TRBJ2-1, with a tentative D call TRBD2 (5 bases). Germline CDR1 and CDR2: SGHNT and YYREEE (reference sequence). V was clipped by 2 bases and J by 10 bases, with 13 bases between them. The length of the CDR3 is 13 residues.

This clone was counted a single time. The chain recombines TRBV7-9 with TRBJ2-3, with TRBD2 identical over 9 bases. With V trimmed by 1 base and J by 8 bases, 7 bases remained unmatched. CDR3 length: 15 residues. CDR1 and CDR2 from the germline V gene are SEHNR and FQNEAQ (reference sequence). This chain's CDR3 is CASSLEIGTSSTQYF. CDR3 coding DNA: TGTGCCAGCAGCTTAGAGATCGGGACTAGCTCTACGCAGTATTTT. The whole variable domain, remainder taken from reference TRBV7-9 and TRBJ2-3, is DTGVSQNPRHKITKRGQNVTFRCDPISEHNRLYWYRQTLGQGPEFLTYFQNEAQLEKSRLLSDRFSAERPKGSFSTLEIQRTEQGDSAMYLCASSLEIGTSSTQYFGPGTRLTVL.

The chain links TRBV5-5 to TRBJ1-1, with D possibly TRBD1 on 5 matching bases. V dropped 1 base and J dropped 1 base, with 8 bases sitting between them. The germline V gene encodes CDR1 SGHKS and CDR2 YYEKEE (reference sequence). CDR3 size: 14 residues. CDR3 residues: CASSLYRGNTEAFF. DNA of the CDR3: TGTGCCAGCAGCTTGTATAGGGGGAACACTGAAGCTTTCTTT.

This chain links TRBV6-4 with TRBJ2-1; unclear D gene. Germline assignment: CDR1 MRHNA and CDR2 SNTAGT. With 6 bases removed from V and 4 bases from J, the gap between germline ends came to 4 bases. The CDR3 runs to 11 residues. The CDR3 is CASSNYNEQFF. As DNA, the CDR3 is TGTGCCAGCAGCAATTACAATGAGCAGTTCTTC.

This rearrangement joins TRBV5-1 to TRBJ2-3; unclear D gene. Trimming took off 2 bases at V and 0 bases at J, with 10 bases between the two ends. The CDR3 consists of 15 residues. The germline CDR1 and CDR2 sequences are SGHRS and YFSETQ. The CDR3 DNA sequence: TGCGCCAGCAGCTTTGCGATCCTAAGCACAGATACGCAGTATTTT. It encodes CASSFAILSTDTQYF.

The CDR3 is CASSLGLVSWSPETQYF. CDR3 bases: TGTGCCAGCAGCTTAGGCTTGGTTAGTTGGTCCCCAGAGACCCAGTACTTC. The chain employs TRBV13 and TRBJ2-5; the D is unclear. CDR1 is PRHDT and CDR2 is FYEKMQ in the germline V gene (reference sequence). V was pared by 0 bases and J by 4 bases, with 18 bases between. There are 17 residues in the CDR3.

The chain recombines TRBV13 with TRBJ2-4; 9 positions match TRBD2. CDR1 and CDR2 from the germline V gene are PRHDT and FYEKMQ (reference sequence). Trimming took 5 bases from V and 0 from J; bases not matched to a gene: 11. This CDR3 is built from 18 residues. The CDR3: CASSRKREDLLAKNIQYF. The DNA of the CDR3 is TGTGCCAGCAGCAGAAAGCGGGAGGACTTACTAGCCAAAAACATTCAGTACTTC. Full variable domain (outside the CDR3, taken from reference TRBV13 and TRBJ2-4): AAGVIQSPRHLIKEKRETATLKCYPIPRHDTVYWYQQGPGQDPQFLISFYEKMQSDKGSIPDRFSAQQFSDYHSELNMSSLELGDSALYFCASSRKREDLLAKNIQYFGAGTRLSVL.

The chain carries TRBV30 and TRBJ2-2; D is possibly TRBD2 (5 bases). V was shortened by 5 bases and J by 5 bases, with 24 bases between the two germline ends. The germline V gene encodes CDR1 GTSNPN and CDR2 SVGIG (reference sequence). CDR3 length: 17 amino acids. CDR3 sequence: CAWGILEPSQITGELFF. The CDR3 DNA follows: TGTGCCTGGGGAATACTAGAACCTAGTCAGATAACCGGGGAGCTGTTTTTT. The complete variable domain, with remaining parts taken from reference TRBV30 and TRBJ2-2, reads SQTIHQWPATLVQPVGSPLSLECTVEGTSNPNLYWYRQAAGRGLQLLFYSVGIGQISSEVPQNLSASRPQDRQFILSSKKLLLSDSGFYLCAWGILEPSQITGELFFGEGSRLTVL.

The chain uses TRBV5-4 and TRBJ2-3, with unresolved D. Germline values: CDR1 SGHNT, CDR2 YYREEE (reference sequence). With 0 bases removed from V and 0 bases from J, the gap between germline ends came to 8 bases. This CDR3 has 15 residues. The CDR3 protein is CASSLGQASTDTQYF. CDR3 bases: TGTGCCAGCAGCTTGGGGCAGGCTAGCACAGATACGCAGTATTTT. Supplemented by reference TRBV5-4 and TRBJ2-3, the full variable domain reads ETGVTQSPTHLIKTRGQQVTLRCSSQSGHNTVSWYQQALGQGPQFIFQYYREEENGRGNFPPRFSGLQFPNYSSELNVNALELDDSALYLCASSLGQASTDTQYFGPGTRLTVL.

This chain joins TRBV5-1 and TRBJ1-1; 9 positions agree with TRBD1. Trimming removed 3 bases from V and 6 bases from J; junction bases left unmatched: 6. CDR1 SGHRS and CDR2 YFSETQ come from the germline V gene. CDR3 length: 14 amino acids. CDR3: CASSWTGVGAEAFF. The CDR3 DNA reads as TGCGCCAGCAGCTGGACAGGGGTCGGCGCTGAAGCTTTCTTT.

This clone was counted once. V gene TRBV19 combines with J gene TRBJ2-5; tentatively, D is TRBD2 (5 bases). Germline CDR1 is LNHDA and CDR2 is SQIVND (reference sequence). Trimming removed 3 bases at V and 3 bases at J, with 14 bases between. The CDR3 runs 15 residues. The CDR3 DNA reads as TGTGCCAGTAGTATGGGTCTTGTAGCGAAAGAGACCCAGTACTTC. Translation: CASSMGLVAKETQYF.

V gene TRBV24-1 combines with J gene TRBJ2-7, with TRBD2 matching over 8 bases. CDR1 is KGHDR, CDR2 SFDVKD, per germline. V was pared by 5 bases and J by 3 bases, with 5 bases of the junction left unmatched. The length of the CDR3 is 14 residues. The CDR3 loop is CATSAGRADYEQYF. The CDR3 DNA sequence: TGTGCCACCAGTGCCGGGAGGGCCGACTACGAGCAGTACTTC.